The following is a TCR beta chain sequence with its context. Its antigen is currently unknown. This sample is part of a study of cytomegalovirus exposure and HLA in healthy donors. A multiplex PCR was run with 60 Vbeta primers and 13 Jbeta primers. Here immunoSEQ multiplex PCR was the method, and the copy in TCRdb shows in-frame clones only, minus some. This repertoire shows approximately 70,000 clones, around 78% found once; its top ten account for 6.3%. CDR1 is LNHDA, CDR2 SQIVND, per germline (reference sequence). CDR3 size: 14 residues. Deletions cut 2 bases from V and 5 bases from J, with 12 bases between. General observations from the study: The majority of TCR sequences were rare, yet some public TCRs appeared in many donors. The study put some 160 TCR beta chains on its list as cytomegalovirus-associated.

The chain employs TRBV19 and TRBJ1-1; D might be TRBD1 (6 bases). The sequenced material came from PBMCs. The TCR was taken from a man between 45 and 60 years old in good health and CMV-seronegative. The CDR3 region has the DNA TGTGCCAGTAGTATATCCAGGGGAAGTACTGAAGCTTTCTTT. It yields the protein CASSISRGSTEAFF.